These 9 T cell receptor beta chains were all obtained from the same sample, sequenced in a study of shared clonotypes between healthy human individuals. The protocol was immunoSEQ multiplex PCR, while the TCRdb copy is restricted to in-frame clones and leaves out a portion. The sample lists around 500,000 clones; about 72% were seen once. Material for sequencing was PBMCs. These receptors all come from a woman aged 40-49 years in good health. Some clones in this sample may be carry-over from other donors' samples.

This chain connects TRBV30 to TRBJ1-2, with a possible D match to TRBD1 (5 bases). Germline V gives CDR1 GTSNPN, CDR2 SVGIG (reference sequence). The CDR3 contains 14 residues. The V and J ends lost 0 bases and 5 bases respectively, with 13 bases between them. CDR3 region: CAWSVLGRGYGYTF. DNA of the CDR3: TGTGCCTGGAGTGTTTTGGGGCGGGGGTATGGCTACACCTTC.

This clone was seen once. CDR3 in amino acids: CAWSVRGAGANVLTF. The CDR3 DNA follows: TGTGCCTGGAGTGTACGAGGGGCGGGGGCCAACGTCCTGACTTTC. This rearrangement joins TRBV30 to TRBJ2-6; either TRBD1 or TRBD2 may fit D (5 bases each). This CDR3 is built from 15 residues. The V gene lost 0 bases and the J gene lost 4 bases, with 10 bases spanning the gap. Germline CDR1 is GTSNPN and CDR2 is SVGIG (reference sequence).

The chain links TRBV15 to TRBJ1-6; the D is unclear. Trimming removed 2 bases at V and 5 bases at J, with 10 bases between. Per the germline V gene, CDR1 is LNHNV and CDR2 is YYDKDF (reference sequence). The CDR3 is made up of 15 amino acids. CDR3 nucleotide sequence: TGTGCCACCAGCAGACTCCTACTAGATAATTCACCCCTCCACTTT. Protein product: CATSRLLLDNSPLHF. The full variable domain, completed using reference TRBV15 and TRBJ1-6, is DAMVIQNPRYQVTQFGKPVTLSCSQTLNHNVMYWYQQKSSQAPKLLFHYYDKDFNNEADTPDNFQSRRPNTSFCFLDIRSPGLGDTAMYLCATSRLLLDNSPLHFGNGTRLTVT.

The gene calls are TRBV30 and TRBJ2-3; D remains ambiguous. CDR3 length: 13 residues. V lost 0 bases and J lost 0, with 4 bases in between. Germline loops: CDR1 GTSNPN, CDR2 SVGIG (reference sequence). In nucleotides, the CDR3 is TGTGCCTGGAGTGTCGGGAGCACAGATACGCAGTATTTT. Amino acids: CAWSVGSTDTQYF.

This clone is a singleton in its sample. V usage is TRBV28 and J usage is TRBJ2-1; D possibly corresponds to TRBD2 (6 bases). The V end was cut by 6 bases, the J end by 0 bases, with 12 bases between. Germline values: CDR1 MDHEN, CDR2 SYDVKM. The CDR3 sequence is 15 residues long. The CDR3 sequence: CASRRRDLSYNEQFF. The CDR3 DNA reads as TGTGCCAGCAGACGGCGGGACCTCTCCTACAATGAGCAGTTCTTC.

The rearrangement links TRBV30 to TRBJ2-2; the match to TRBD2 covers 13 bases. There are 16 residues in the CDR3. Germline CDR1 is GTSNPN and CDR2 is SVGIG (reference sequence). The V segment lost 1 base and the J segment 6 bases; nucleotides outside the gene matches: 5. The CDR3: CAWSGLAGGWAGELFF. The CDR3 region has the DNA TGTGCCTGGAGTGGACTAGCGGGAGGATGGGCCGGGGAGCTGTTTTTT.

This clone was observed a single time. The V call is TRBV11-2, the J call TRBJ1-1; D gene uncertain. Trimming removed 9 bases from V and 1 base from J, with 12 bases in between. CDR1 and CDR2 from the germline V gene are SGHAT and FQNNGV. The CDR3 runs to 13 residues. For the CDR3, the DNA is TGTGCCAGTCGTAGGACGCAGAACACTGAAGCTTTCTTT. Translating it yields CASRRTQNTEAFF.

This chain links TRBV28 with TRBJ2-2; possibly TRBD1 for D (6 bases). V was cut by 6 bases and J by 5 bases, with 16 bases left in between. Per the germline V gene, CDR1 is MDHEN and CDR2 is SYDVKM. The CDR3 runs 15 residues. The CDR3 region has the DNA TGTGCCAGCAGAACGGACAGTGGGTCGACCGGGGAGCTGTTTTTT. Translation gives CASRTDSGSTGELFF.

This clone was observed at least ten times. This chain joins TRBV5-1 and TRBJ2-7; TRBD1 aligns across 10 bases. Germline lookup yields CDR1 SGHRS and CDR2 YFSETQ. The CDR3 is 18 residues long. The V segment lost 4 bases and the J segment 5 bases; nucleotides outside the gene matches: 18. The CDR3 coding sequence is TGCGCCAGCAGCCCTGGGACAGGGGCATGGGGGACATCGGACGAGCAGTACTTC. This encodes CASSPGTGAWGTSDEQYF.